The clone carrying this TCR beta chain was seen only a few times. Its antigen is not identified. The data originate from a study of Graves' ophthalmopathy and Graves' hyperthyroidism. Findings and caveats of the study: The model's ophthalmopathy progression predictions had less than 71% sensitivity and over 72% specificity.

From RNA, the CDR3 regions of TCR beta chains were amplified and sequenced. RT-PCR was first run with HTBI primers, then multiplex PCR in a second round. TCRdb ran MiXCR on the multiplex PCR reads and lists one entry per CDR3 protein. This sample has more than 550,000 distinct CDR3 sequences, with about two fifths found just once. Germline V gene sequence: CDR1 SGHKS, CDR2 YYEKEE (reference sequence). The CDR3 is made up of 13 amino acids. Trimming cost V 2 bases and J 7 bases, with 12 bases left between them. For donors with ophthalmopathy, the disease showed moderate-to-severe activity, reached CAS ≥3 and NOSPECS ≥4, and had lasted under 3 months.

Input material: peripheral blood. The chain joins TRBV5-5 to TRBJ1-2; D gene ambiguous. The TCR originated in an adult man with Graves' ophthalmopathy. The chain's CDR3 is CASSFEGQAGYTF. CDR3 DNA sequence: TGTGCCAGCAGCTTCGAAGGCCAGGCTGGCTACACCTTC. Full variable domain (rest looked up from reference TRBV5-5 and TRBJ1-2): DAGVTQSPTHLIKTRGQQVTLRCSPISGHKSVSWYQQVLGQGPQFIFQYYEKEERGRGNFPDRFSARQFPNYSSELNVNALLLGDSALYLCASSFEGQAGYTFGSGTRLTVV.